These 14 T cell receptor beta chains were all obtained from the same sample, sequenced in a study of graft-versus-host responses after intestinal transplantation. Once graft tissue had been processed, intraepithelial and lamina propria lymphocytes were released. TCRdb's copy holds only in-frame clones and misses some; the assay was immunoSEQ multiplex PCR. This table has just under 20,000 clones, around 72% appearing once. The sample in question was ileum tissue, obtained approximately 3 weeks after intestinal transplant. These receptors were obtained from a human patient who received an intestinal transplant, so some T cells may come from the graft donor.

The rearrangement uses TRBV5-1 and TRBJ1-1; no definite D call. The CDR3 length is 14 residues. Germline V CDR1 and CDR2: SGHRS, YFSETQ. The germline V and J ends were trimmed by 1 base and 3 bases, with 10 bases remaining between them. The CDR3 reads CASSLFRVYTEAFF. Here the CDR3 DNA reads TGCGCCAGCAGCTTGTTTCGGGTGTACACTGAAGCTTTCTTT. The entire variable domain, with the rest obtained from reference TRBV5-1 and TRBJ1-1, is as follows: KAGVTQTPRYLIKTRGQQVTLSCSPISGHRSVSWYQQTPGQGLQFLFEYFSETQRNKGNFPGRFSGRQFSNSRSEMNVSTLELGDSALYLCASSLFRVYTEAFFGQGTRLTVV.

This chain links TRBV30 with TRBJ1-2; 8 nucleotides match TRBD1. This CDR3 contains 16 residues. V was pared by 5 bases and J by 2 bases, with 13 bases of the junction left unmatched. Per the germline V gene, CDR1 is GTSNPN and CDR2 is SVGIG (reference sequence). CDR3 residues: CAWDLTGTGKNYGYTF. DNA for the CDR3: TGTGCCTGGGATCTTACCGGGACAGGAAAAAACTATGGCTACACCTTC.

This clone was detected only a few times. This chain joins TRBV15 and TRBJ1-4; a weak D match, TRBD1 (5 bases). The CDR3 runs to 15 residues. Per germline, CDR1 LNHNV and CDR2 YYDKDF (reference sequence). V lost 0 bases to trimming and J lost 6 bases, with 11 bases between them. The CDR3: CATSRDGAGYEKLFF. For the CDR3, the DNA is TGTGCCACCAGCAGAGACGGAGCAGGGTATGAAAAACTGTTTTTT.

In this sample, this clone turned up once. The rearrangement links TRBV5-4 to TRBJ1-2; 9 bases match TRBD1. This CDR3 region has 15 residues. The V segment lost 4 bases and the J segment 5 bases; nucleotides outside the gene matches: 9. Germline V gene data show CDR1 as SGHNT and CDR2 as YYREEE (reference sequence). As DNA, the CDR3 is TGTGCCAGCAGCGGTACCGGGACAGGGAGATATGGCTACACCTTC. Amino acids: CASSGTGTGRYGYTF. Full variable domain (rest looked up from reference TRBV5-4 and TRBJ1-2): ETGVTQSPTHLIKTRGQQVTLRCSSQSGHNTVSWYQQALGQGPQFIFQYYREEENGRGNFPPRFSGLQFPNYSSELNVNALELDDSALYLCASSGTGTGRYGYTFGSGTRLTVV.

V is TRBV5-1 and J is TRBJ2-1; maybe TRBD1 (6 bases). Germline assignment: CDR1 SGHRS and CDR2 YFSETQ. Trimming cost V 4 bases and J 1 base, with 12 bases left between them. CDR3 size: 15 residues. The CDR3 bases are TGCGCCAGCAGCCCCGGGACAAGTTCCTACAATGAGCAGTTCTTC. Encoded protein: CASSPGTSSYNEQFF.

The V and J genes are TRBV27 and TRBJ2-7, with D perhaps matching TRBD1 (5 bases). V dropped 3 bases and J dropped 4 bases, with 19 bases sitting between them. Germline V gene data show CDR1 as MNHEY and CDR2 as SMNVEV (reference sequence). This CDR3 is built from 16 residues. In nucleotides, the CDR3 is TGTGCCAGCAGTTTTTTGGGCAGGGAAGGTCTGTACGAGCAGTACTTC. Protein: CASSFLGREGLYEQYF.

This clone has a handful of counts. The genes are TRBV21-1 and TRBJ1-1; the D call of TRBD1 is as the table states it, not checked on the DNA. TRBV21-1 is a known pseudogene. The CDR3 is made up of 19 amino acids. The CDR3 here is CASSKPGDRGVRGNTEAFF. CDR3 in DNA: TGTGCCAGCAGCAAACCGGGAGACAGGGGGGTAAGAGGCAACACTGAAGCTTTCTTT.

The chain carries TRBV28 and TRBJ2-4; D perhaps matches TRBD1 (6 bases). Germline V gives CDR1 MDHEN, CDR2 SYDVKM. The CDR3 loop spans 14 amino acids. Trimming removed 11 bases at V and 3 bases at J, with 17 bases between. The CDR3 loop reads CAGDTPRGKNIQYF. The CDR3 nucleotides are TGTGCCGGGGACACCCCGAGGGGCAAAAACATTCAGTACTTC.

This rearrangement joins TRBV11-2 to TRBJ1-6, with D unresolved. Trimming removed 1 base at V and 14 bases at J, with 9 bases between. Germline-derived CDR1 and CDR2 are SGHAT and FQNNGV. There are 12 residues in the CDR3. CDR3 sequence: CASSLGAGALHF. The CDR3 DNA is TGTGCCAGCAGCTTAGGGGCCGGGGCCCTCCACTTT.

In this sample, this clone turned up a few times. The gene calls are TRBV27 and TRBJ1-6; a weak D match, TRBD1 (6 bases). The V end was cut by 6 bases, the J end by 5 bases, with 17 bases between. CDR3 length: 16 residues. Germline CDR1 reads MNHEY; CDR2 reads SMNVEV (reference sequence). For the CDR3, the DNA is TGTGCCAGCAGCTTCGACAGGTCACAAGATAATTCACCCCTCCACTTT. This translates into CASSFDRSQDNSPLHF.

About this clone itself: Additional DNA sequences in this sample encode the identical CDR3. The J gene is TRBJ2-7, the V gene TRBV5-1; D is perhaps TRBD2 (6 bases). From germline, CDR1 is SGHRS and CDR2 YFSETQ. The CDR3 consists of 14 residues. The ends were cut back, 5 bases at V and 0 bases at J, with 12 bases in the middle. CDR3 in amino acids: CASSYQGLSYEQYF. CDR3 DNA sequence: TGCGCCAGCAGTTACCAGGGACTCTCCTACGAGCAGTACTTC.

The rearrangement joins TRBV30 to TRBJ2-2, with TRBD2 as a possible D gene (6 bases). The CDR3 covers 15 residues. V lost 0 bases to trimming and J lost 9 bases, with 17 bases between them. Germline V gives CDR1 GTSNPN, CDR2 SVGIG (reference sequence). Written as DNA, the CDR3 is TGTGCCTGGAGTGTAAGGCTAGCGCAACCGCGGGAGCTGTTTTTT. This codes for CAWSVRLAQPRELFF.

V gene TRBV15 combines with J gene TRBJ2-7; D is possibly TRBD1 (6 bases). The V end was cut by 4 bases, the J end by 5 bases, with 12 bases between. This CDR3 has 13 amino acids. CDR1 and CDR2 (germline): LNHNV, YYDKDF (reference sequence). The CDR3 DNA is TGTGCCACCAGCAAAACAGGGCTAGACGAGCAGTACTTC. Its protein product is CATSKTGLDEQYF.

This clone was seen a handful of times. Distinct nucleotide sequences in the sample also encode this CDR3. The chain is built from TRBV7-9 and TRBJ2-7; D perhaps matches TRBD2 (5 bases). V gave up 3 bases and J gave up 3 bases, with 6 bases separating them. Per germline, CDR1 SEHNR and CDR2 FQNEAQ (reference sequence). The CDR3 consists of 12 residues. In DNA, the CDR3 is TGTGCCAGCAGCTTGGGGAGCTACGAGCAGTACTTC. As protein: CASSLGSYEQYF.